This TCR beta chain was documented in a study of cytomegalovirus exposure and HLA in healthy donors. Study-wide background: The same platform as the roughly 700 first-cohort repertoires was used for the 120 validation repertoires, a later analysis reported.

Using immunoSEQ multiplex PCR, the repertoire was profiled, and TCRdb retains in-frame clones only, with some absent. The sample includes approximately 200,000 clones, around 80% seen only once; the top ten take roughly 13%. Germline V lookup: CDR1 SGHRS, CDR2 YFSETQ. The CDR3 is made up of 14 amino acids. V lost 0 bases to trimming and J lost 9 bases; unmatched junction nucleotides: 7. General observations from the study: Accounts indicate the classifier identified cytomegalovirus status with strong specificity and sensitivity. Specificity for CMV antigens was confirmed in vitro for a few of the CMV-associated chains.

In regard to this clone: Antigen unknown.

The chain recombines TRBV5-1 with TRBJ2-3, with 7 bases that match TRBD1. The TCR comes from a woman in her thirties in good health and CMV-seropositive. The sample comprised PBMCs. In DNA form, the CDR3 reads TGCGCCAGCAGCTTGGAAGGGGGCGTCGAGACGCAGTATTTT. Its translation is CASSLEGGVETQYF.